The clone carrying this T cell receptor (beta chain) has just one count. The sample originates from a study of cytomegalovirus exposure and HLA in healthy donors. Overall study context: The 120 or so validation repertoires used a platform that matched the one used for the roughly 650 first-cohort repertoires, as a later analysis reported.

Sequencing was performed with immunoSEQ multiplex PCR; in TCRdb, only in-frame clones are kept and a portion is missing. In the table there are 92,000 or so clones, approximately 96% of which are singletons. The CDR3 runs to 13 residues. Trimming left V 5 bases short and J 1 base short, with 3 bases between. Germline loops: CDR1 SGHNT, CDR2 YENEEA. The origin of this receptor is a man aged 18-30 years in good health and CMV-seronegative. Sequenced: PBMCs. The chain links TRBV11-3 to TRBJ2-6; D gene ambiguous. The CDR3 region is CASSPSGANVLTF. CDR3 sequence (DNA): TGTGCCAGCAGCCCTTCTGGGGCCAACGTCCTGACTTTC.